Below are 21 T cell receptor beta chains sequenced from a single sample in a study of T-cell memory formation after mild COVID-19. Each CDR3 protein gets one entry after TCRdb re-called the 5' RACE reads with MiXCR. In the table there are under 450,000 distinct CDR3 sequences, about a quarter of which are singletons. The sample comprised PBMCs or a T cell subset sorted from them (not recorded which). All receptors derive from an adult woman who had mild COVID-19 (a few samples of this study predate the infection). Cell type and time point are not known.

CDR3 nucleotides: TGTGCCAGCAGCCGACTCCGGGATTTGGGCTACACCTTC. Its protein is CASSRLRDLGYTF. The chain has TRBV7-9 and TRBJ1-2; D ambiguous. Trimming took 5 bases from V and 8 from J, leaving 15 bases between them. The CDR3 is made up of 13 amino acids. The germline CDR1 and CDR2 sequences are SEHNR and FQNEAQ (reference sequence).

This clonotype was counted only a few times. The genes are TRBV7-2 and TRBJ2-7; 13 bases align to TRBD2. CDR1 and CDR2 (germline): SGHTA, FQGNSA. The V segment lost 4 bases and the J segment 3 bases; nucleotides outside the gene matches: 3. This CDR3 has 15 residues. The CDR3 sequence is CASSSRTSGSYEQYF. CDR3 bases: TGTGCCAGCAGCTCCAGGACTAGCGGGAGCTACGAGCAGTACTTC.

This clonotype appeared a few times. This chain connects TRBV7-9 to TRBJ2-5; D ambiguous. Trimming took off 3 bases at V and 4 bases at J, with 9 bases between the two ends. This CDR3 has 13 amino acids. Germline loops: CDR1 SEHNR, CDR2 FQNEAQ (reference sequence). CDR3 coding DNA: TGTGCCAGCAGCTTGGTACGGCCAGAGACCCAGTACTTC. This sequence encodes CASSLVRPETQYF.

A few counts support this clonotype. The chain uses TRBV24-1 and TRBJ2-3; maybe TRBD2 (5 bases). CDR3 size: 14 residues. Trimming removed 3 bases from V and 6 bases from J, with 12 bases in between. Germline V gene sequence: CDR1 KGHDR, CDR2 SFDVKD. Here the CDR3 reads CATSDLLGVDTQYF. The CDR3 nucleotides are TGTGCCACCAGTGATCTACTAGGAGTCGATACGCAGTATTTT.

Only a few counts were recorded for this clonotype. The chain recombines TRBV5-1 with TRBJ1-1, with 9 bases matching TRBD1. Germline loops: CDR1 SGHRS, CDR2 YFSETQ. The CDR3 has 13 residues. The V gene end was trimmed by 5 bases and the J gene end by 4 bases; junction bases not matched to a gene: 3. The CDR3 DNA sequence: TGCGCCAGCAGAGCACAGGGGGCCACTGAAGCTTTCTTT. Translated: CASRAQGATEAFF.

The chain couples TRBV24-1 to TRBJ1-1; D call uncertain. The V end lost 12 bases, the J end lost 4 bases, and 23 bases lay between the germline ends. CDR1 is KGHDR, CDR2 SFDVKD, per germline. There are 15 residues in the CDR3. The chain's CDR3 is CAAASSGAAGTEAFF. The CDR3, as DNA: TGTGCCGCAGCCTCATCCGGTGCTGCGGGCACTGAAGCTTTCTTT.

This clonotype has just a few counts. This chain joins TRBV6-5 and TRBJ2-1, with D perhaps TRBD2 (6 bases). Trimming took 4 bases from V and 5 from J, leaving 9 bases between them. The CDR3 is 13 residues long. Looked up from germline, CDR1 is MNHEY and CDR2 is SVGAGI. The CDR3 DNA is TGTGCCAGCAGTTCGGACTACGACAATGAGCAGTTCTTC. This translates into CASSSDYDNEQFF.

The J gene is TRBJ2-7, the V gene TRBV10-3; D unclear. Germline CDR1 and CDR2: ENHRY and SYGVKD. V was pared by 0 bases and J by 0 bases, with 12 bases between. The CDR3 totals 16 residues. CDR3 in amino acids: CAISESGGPRSYEQYF. CDR3 DNA: TGTGCCATCAGTGAGTCGGGTGGGCCGCGCTCCTACGAGCAGTACTTC.

This sequence joins TRBV9 and TRBJ1-1; TRBD1 is a possible D gene (6 bases). The CDR3 is 15 amino acids. The V and J ends lost 1 base and 0 bases respectively, with 10 bases between them. Germline assignment: CDR1 SGDLS and CDR2 YYNGEE. In DNA, the CDR3 is TGTGCCAGCAGCGTACCGACAGGAGTGAACACTGAAGCTTTCTTT. Encoded protein: CASSVPTGVNTEAFF.

This chain connects TRBV12-3 or TRBV12-4 to TRBJ2-4, with D uncertain. The V gene lost 2 bases and the J gene lost 6 bases, with 11 bases spanning the gap. The CDR3 totals 14 residues. CDR3 DNA sequence: TGTGCCAGCAGTTTACTGGGCATCGGAAACATTCAGTACTTC. The encoded protein is CASSLLGIGNIQYF.

The V gene is TRBV7-9, the J gene TRBJ2-1, with D maybe TRBD2 (5 bases). CDR3 length equals 14 residues. Trimming removed 1 base at V and 13 bases at J, with 17 bases between. CDR1 SEHNR and CDR2 FQNEAQ come from the germline V gene (reference sequence). CDR3: CASSLVLAGEKQFF. The CDR3 DNA reads TGTGCCAGCAGCTTAGTTCTAGCCGGGGAGAAACAGTTCTTC. The entire variable domain, with the rest obtained from reference TRBV7-9 and TRBJ2-1, is as follows: DTGVSQNPRHKITKRGQNVTFRCDPISEHNRLYWYRQTLGQGPEFLTYFQNEAQLEKSRLLSDRFSAERPKGSFSTLEIQRTEQGDSAMYLCASSLVLAGEKQFFGPGTRLTVL.

The chain has TRBV7-9 and TRBJ2-1; D might be TRBD2 (6 bases). The CDR3 runs 17 residues. From germline, CDR1 is SEHNR and CDR2 FQNEAQ (reference sequence). V lost 0 bases to trimming and J lost 4 bases, with 16 bases between them. The CDR3 bases are TGTGCCAGCAGCTTAGCCCTCCGGGACGGACTATACAATGAGCAGTTCTTC. Translation gives CASSLALRDGLYNEQFF.

This clonotype was detected a few times. The V call is TRBV7-6, the J call TRBJ1-5; 10 bases are a match to TRBD1. CDR3 length: 17 amino acids. CDR1 SGHVS and CDR2 FNYEAQ come from the germline V gene. The V segment lost 5 bases and the J segment 0 bases; nucleotides outside the gene matches: 7. CDR3 residues: CASSPRTGGYSNQPQHF. The DNA for the CDR3 is TGTGCCAGCAGCCCCCGGACAGGGGGGTATAGCAATCAGCCCCAGCATTTT.

This chain uses TRBV4-1 with TRBJ2-1, with D unclear. V was clipped by 0 bases and J by 5 bases, with 17 bases between them. Germline CDR1 is MGHRA and CDR2 is YSYEKL. The CDR3 has 17 amino acids. The DNA for the CDR3 is TGCGCCAGCAGCCAAGAAAGTTGGGGTGGCCCTAACAATGAGCAGTTCTTC. As protein: CASSQESWGGPNNEQFF.

The chain employs TRBV27 and TRBJ2-7; possibly TRBD1 or TRBD2 for D (5 bases each). Trimming shortened V by 5 bases and J by 0 bases, and 14 bases separated the two germline ends. In germline, CDR1 is MNHEY, CDR2 SMNVEV (reference sequence). The CDR3 has 15 residues. CDR3 nucleotides: TGTGCCAGCAGTCCCAGAGGGACCCGCTCCTACGAGCAGTACTTC. This sequence encodes CASSPRGTRSYEQYF.

The chain is built from TRBV6-6 and TRBJ1-1; possible D gene TRBD1, 6 bases. CDR3 length equals 15 residues. Germline-derived CDR1 and CDR2 are MNHNY and SVGAGI (reference sequence). V lost 2 bases to trimming and J lost 5 bases, with 15 bases between them. In DNA form, the CDR3 reads TGTGCCAGCAGTTACGTGGGGGGGCGGATTACTGAAGCTTTCTTT. Its protein product is CASSYVGGRITEAFF.

The chain carries TRBV7-6 and TRBJ2-3, with D perhaps TRBD1 or TRBD2 (5 bases each). Trimming stripped 5 bases from V and 0 bases from J, with 15 bases between. This CDR3 has 16 amino acids. CDR1 is SGHVS, CDR2 FNYEAQ, per germline. The CDR3 DNA is TGTGCCAGCAGCGCCCGGGACCCTTCTAGCACAGATACGCAGTATTTT. Amino acids: CASSARDPSSTDTQYF.

This chain joins TRBV4-1 and TRBJ2-5; possibly TRBD1 or TRBD2 for D (5 bases each). Germline CDR1 MGHRA, CDR2 YSYEKL. V lost 3 bases and J lost 5, with 16 bases in between. The CDR3 has 15 residues. The CDR3 here is CASSQAGTFIETQYF. In nucleotides, the CDR3 is TGCGCCAGCAGCCAGGCTGGGACGTTTATCGAGACCCAGTACTTC.

There are a few counts of this clonotype. The chain employs TRBV20-1 and TRBJ2-1; D is undetermined. V shed 2 bases and J shed 8 bases, with 10 bases lying between them. This CDR3 has 12 amino acids. From germline, CDR1 is DFQATT and CDR2 SNEGSKA (reference sequence). This chain's CDR3 is CSARLDPHEQFF. The CDR3 coding sequence is TGCAGTGCTAGACTAGACCCCCATGAGCAGTTCTTC.

Written as DNA, the CDR3 is TGCGCCAGCAGCTCGGTTCAGCCCCAGCATTTT. This gives the protein CASSSVQPQHF. The chain uses TRBV5-1 and TRBJ1-5; D unclear. This CDR3 comprises 11 residues. Germline V gene data show CDR1 as SGHRS and CDR2 as YFSETQ. V was shortened by 3 bases and J by 6 bases, with 4 bases between the two germline ends.

This chain uses TRBV7-9 with TRBJ1-5; the D gene is possibly TRBD1 (5 bases). CDR1 and CDR2 from the germline V gene are SEHNR and FQNEAQ (reference sequence). V lost 2 bases and J lost 7, with 9 bases in between. The CDR3 extends over 13 amino acids. The CDR3 nucleotides are TGTGCCAGCAGCTTACTCGAGGGGCAGCCCCAGCATTTT. Residues: CASSLLEGQPQHF. Drawing the rest from reference TRBV7-9 and TRBJ1-5, the complete variable domain is DTGVSQNPRHKITKRGQNVTFRCDPISEHNRLYWYRQTLGQGPEFLTYFQNEAQLEKSRLLSDRFSAERPKGSFSTLEIQRTEQGDSAMYLCASSLLEGQPQHFGDGTRLSIL.